This record covers a single TCR beta chain. Antigen: not known. No fewer than 5.5 micrograms of total RNA were isolated from every sample. Using a J-beta primer mix together with a sample-barcoded 5' primer, a second PCR was run for roughly 6 to 12 cycles. Each of the cDNA molecules was tagged by a template-switch adaptor with 12 random nucleotides. TCRdb reanalysed the 5' RACE reads using MiXCR and keeps one entry per CDR3 protein. The sample shows approximately 800,000 distinct CDR3 sequences, about 46% of them seen only once. The sample belongs to a study of blood T cells in healthy people across ages. Turning to the study itself: About one barcoded beta molecule per two T cells was the capture yield of template switching.

The study's findings and limits: Whereas aged donors had fewer naive CD4+ cells, long-lived donors had more of them and higher diversity.

The CDR3 is made up of 16 amino acids. V lost 1 base to trimming and J lost 5 bases, with 17 bases between them. Germline V gene sequence: CDR1 LGHNA, CDR2 YNFKEQ. This chain joins TRBV4-2 and TRBJ2-5; a possible D gene is TRBD1 (5 bases). This clonotype originated in an elderly man in good health. The specimen was blood. The CDR3 protein is CASSQGEQVVTETQYF. The CDR3 nucleotides read TGTGCCAGCAGCCAAGGGGAACAGGTAGTAACGGAGACCCAGTACTTC.